The 6 T cell receptor beta chains in this list originate from one sample, sequenced in a study of blood T cell repertoires in COVID-19. Method: immunoSEQ multiplex PCR; TCRdb's copy keeps in-frame clones and lacks some. The repertoire holds some 70,000 clones, with more than 75% as singletons. The sample taken for sequencing was peripheral blood. All receptors come from a man between 45 and 60 years old with active COVID-19.

The V gene is TRBV28, the J gene TRBJ1-5; D uncertain. V shed 3 bases and J shed 4 bases, with 4 bases lying between them. Germline V CDR1 and CDR2: MDHEN, SYDVKM. The CDR3 sequence is 12 residues long. The CDR3 loop is CASSFLNQPQHF. The DNA of the CDR3 is TGTGCCAGCAGTTTCCTGAATCAGCCCCAGCATTTT.

The chain links TRBV11-3 to TRBJ2-7; D unclear. V lost 9 bases to trimming and J lost 0 bases, with 9 bases between them. Germline values: CDR1 SGHNT, CDR2 YENEEA. The CDR3 loop spans 12 amino acids. CDR3 sequence: CASQVSSYEQYF. The CDR3 DNA follows: TGTGCCAGTCAGGTGAGCTCCTACGAGCAGTACTTC. Filled out from reference TRBV11-3 and TRBJ2-7, the complete variable domain reads EAGVVQSPRYKIIEKKQPVAFWCNPISGHNTLYWYLQNLGQGPELLIRYENEEAVDDSQLPKDRFSAERLKGVDSTLKIQPAELGDSAVYLCASQVSSYEQYFGPGTRLTVT.

The V and J genes are TRBV30 and TRBJ1-1, with D unclear. V was shortened by 0 bases and J by 3 bases, with 8 bases between the two germline ends. Germline CDR1 reads GTSNPN; CDR2 reads SVGIG (reference sequence). The CDR3 contains 13 residues. The CDR3 region is CAWSVSGHTEAFF. DNA of the CDR3: TGTGCCTGGAGTGTAAGCGGGCACACTGAAGCTTTCTTT.

This chain uses TRBV19 with TRBJ1-6; TRBD1 agrees at 7 bases. Unmatched junction bases numbered 5, after V lost 3 bases and J lost 6 bases. The CDR3 is 15 amino acids. Germline V gene data show CDR1 as LNHDA and CDR2 as SQIVND (reference sequence). Written as DNA, the CDR3 is TGTGCCAGTAGTATTTCCAGGGGGGCTAATTCACCCCTCCACTTT. It specifies CASSISRGANSPLHF.

The CDR3 DNA sequence: TGTGCCAGCAGTGACCGGGACAGGGGGCCTGCTGAAGCTTTCTTT. Translated, it gives CASSDRDRGPAEAFF. This chain joins TRBV6-6 and TRBJ1-1; 12 bases line up with TRBD1. V shed 5 bases, J shed 6 bases, and the junction held 7 bases outside the gene matches. Germline V gene data show CDR1 as MNHNY and CDR2 as SVGAGI (reference sequence). This CDR3 has 15 residues.

To note about this clone: Within the sample, other DNA sequences also encode this same CDR3. The CDR3 spells CASSSTGGDYGYTF. For the CDR3, the DNA is TGCGCCAGCAGCTCTACAGGGGGGGACTATGGCTACACCTTC. The chain has TRBV5-1 and TRBJ1-2; 8 bases fit TRBD1. CDR3 length: 14 amino acids. V gave up 3 bases and J gave up 3 bases; unmatched junction bases: 4. Germline V gene lookup returns CDR1 SGHRS and CDR2 YFSETQ.